This is a list of T cell receptor beta chains from one sample in a study of blood T cell repertoires in COVID-19. Libraries were prepared by immunoSEQ multiplex PCR; TCRdb keeps only in-frame clonotypes and omits some of them. The sample records some 400,000 clones, over 75% being singletons. Sample: peripheral blood. These receptors all come from a woman in her 30s with COVID-19, enrolled during active disease. Both conserved end residues are part of each CDR3. The D gene is left open where the match is weak. The size field is filled for only some rows; it gives once, few, many or a size class.

D	V	size	J	CDR3	DNA
TRBD1	TRBV6-6	-	TRBJ1-5	CASSGQGKNQPQHF	TGTGCCAGCAGCGGACAGGGTAAGAATCAGCCCCAGCATTTT
-	TRBV6-2/TRBV6-3	-	TRBJ1-2	CASSYSMEGWYGYTF	TGTGCCAGCAGTTACTCGATGGAGGGCTGGTATGGCTACACCTTC
TRBD2	TRBV7-9	-	TRBJ2-1	CASSLVGTSETRSSEQFF	TGTGCCAGCAGCTTAGTGGGGACTAGCGAGACCCGCTCCAGTGAGCAGTTCTTC
TRBD2	TRBV28	-	TRBJ2-3	CASSSPPQLAGVPDTQYF	TGTGCCAGCAGTTCCCCCCCCCAACTAGCGGGAGTCCCAGATACGCAGTATTTT
-	TRBV18	-	TRBJ1-2	CASSPLGRGRDYGYTF	TGTGCCAGCTCACCACTCGGGAGGGGCAGGGACTATGGCTACACCTTC
TRBD1	TRBV6-1	-	TRBJ1-6	CASSEEPTGIGSPLHF	TGTGCCAGCAGTGAAGAACCGACAGGGATAGGTTCACCCCTCCACTTT
TRBD1	TRBV29-1	-	TRBJ1-1	CSGGTGNTEAFF	TGCAGCGGAGGGACAGGGAACACTGAAGCTTTCTTT
TRBD2	TRBV24-1	-	TRBJ2-7	CATSDSSGGPYTTYEQYF	TGTGCCACCAGTGATTCTTCGGGAGGGCCGTATACGACCTACGAGCAGTACTTC
-	TRBV10-1	-	TRBJ2-2	CASSPRDKGTGELFF	TGCGCCAGCAGTCCCCGGGACAAGGGCACCGGGGAGCTGTTTTTT
-	TRBV5-4	once	TRBJ2-2	CASSSPGISRTGELFF	TGTGCCAGCAGCTCACCAGGGATTTCACGGACCGGGGAGCTGTTTTTT
-	TRBV14	once	TRBJ2-1	CASSQDKRPFF	TGTGCCAGCAGCCAAGATAAGCGTCCGTTCTTC
-	TRBV7-9	-	TRBJ1-4	CASSLGKGLTTNEKLFF	TGTGCCAGCAGCTTAGGGAAGGGGCTGACAACTAATGAAAAACTGTTTTTT
-	TRBV28	-	TRBJ2-7	CASSPPATFEQYF	TGTGCCAGCAGTCCCCCCGCCACATTTGAGCAGTACTTC
TRBD1	TRBV10-3	-	TRBJ1-5	CAISTQGARQPQHF	TGTGCCATCAGTACACAGGGGGCACGGCAGCCCCAGCATTTT
TRBD1	TRBV6-5	-	TRBJ1-1	CASRTGQGNTEAFF	TGTGCCAGCAGGACCGGACAGGGGAACACTGAAGCTTTCTTT
TRBD2	TRBV2	-	TRBJ2-7	CASTTGTSGGQQYF	TGTGCCAGCACCACCGGGACTAGCGGGGGGCAACAGTACTTC
-	TRBV7-9	-	TRBJ2-1	CASSLLGNQGSGNEQFF	TGTGCCAGCAGCTTATTGGGGAACCAGGGCAGTGGGAATGAGCAGTTCTTC
-	TRBV12-3/TRBV12-4	few	TRBJ2-5	CASSLAKAETQYF	TGTGCCAGCAGTTTAGCTAAAGCAGAGACCCAGTACTTC
TRBD2	TRBV23-1	-	TRBJ2-7	CATLPRDRKPTSGSYEQYF	TGCGCCACCTTGCCCCGGGACAGAAAACCGACTAGCGGCTCCTACGAGCAGTACTTC
TRBD2	TRBV29-1	-	TRBJ2-1	CSALSGRRNNEQFF	TGCAGCGCCCTCAGCGGGAGGAGGAACAATGAGCAGTTCTTC
TRBD2	TRBV2	-	TRBJ2-1	CASTKTSRGNEQFF	TGTGCCAGCACCAAGACTAGCCGGGGCAATGAGCAGTTCTTC
-	TRBV19	-	TRBJ1-4	CASSILTREEKLFF	TGTGCCAGTAGTATATTGACACGGGAAGAAAAACTGTTTTTT
-	TRBV12-3/TRBV12-4	-	TRBJ1-6	CASSSEQGSPLHF	TGTGCCAGCAGTTCAGAGCAGGGCTCACCCCTCCACTTT
-	TRBV7-2	-	TRBJ1-3	CASSRGLGELDTIYF	TGTGCCAGCAGCAGGGGACTGGGCGAGTTGGACACCATATATTTT
-	TRBV29-1	-	TRBJ2-3	CSVGVTSTDTQYF	TGCAGCGTTGGCGTGACTAGCACAGATACGCAGTATTTT
-	TRBV5-1	-	TRBJ2-7	CASSPRGILEQYF	TGCGCCAGCAGCCCCAGAGGTATTCTGGAGCAGTACTTC
TRBD2	TRBV27	-	TRBJ2-7	CASSLSIAGGHEQYF	TGTGCCAGCAGTTTATCGATAGCGGGAGGGCACGAGCAGTACTTC
-	TRBV27	-	TRBJ2-3	CASSPRGGSTDTQYF	TGTGCCAGCAGCCCTAGGGGGGGGAGCACAGATACGCAGTATTTT